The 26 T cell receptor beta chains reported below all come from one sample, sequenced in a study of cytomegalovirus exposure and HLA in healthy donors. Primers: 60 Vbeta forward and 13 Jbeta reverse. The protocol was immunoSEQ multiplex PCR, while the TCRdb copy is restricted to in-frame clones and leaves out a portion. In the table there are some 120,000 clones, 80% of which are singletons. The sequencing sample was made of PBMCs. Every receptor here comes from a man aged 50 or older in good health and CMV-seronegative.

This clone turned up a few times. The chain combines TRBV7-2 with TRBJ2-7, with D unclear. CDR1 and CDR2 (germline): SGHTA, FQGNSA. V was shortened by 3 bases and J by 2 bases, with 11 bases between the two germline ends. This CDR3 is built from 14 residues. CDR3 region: CASSFTPETYEQYF. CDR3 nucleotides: TGTGCCAGCAGCTTCACCCCCGAGACCTACGAGCAGTACTTC.

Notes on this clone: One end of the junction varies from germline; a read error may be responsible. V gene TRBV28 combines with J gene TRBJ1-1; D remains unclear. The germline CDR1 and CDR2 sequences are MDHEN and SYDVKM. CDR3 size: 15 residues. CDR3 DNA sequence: TGTCCCAGCAGTCCAGACCTATACAGGAACACTGAAGCTTTCTTT. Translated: CPSSPDLYRNTEAFF.

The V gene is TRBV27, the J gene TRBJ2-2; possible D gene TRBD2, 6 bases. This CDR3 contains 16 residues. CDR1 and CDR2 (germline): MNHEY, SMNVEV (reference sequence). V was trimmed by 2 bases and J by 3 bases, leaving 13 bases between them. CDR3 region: CASSLVAREDTGELFF. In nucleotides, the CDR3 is TGTGCCAGCAGTTTAGTCGCCAGGGAGGACACCGGGGAGCTGTTTTTT.

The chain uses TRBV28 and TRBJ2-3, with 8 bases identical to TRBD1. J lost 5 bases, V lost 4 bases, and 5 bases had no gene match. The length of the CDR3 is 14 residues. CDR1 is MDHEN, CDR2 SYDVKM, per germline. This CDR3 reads CASSSDRAVDTQYF. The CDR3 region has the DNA TGTGCCAGCAGTTCGGACAGGGCGGTAGATACGCAGTATTTT.

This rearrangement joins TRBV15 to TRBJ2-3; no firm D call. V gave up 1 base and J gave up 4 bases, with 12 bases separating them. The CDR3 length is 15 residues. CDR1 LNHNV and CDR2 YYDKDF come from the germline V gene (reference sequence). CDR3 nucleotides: TGTGCCACCAGCAGAGGTGAGGTTTCGGCAGATACGCAGTATTTT. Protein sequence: CATSRGEVSADTQYF. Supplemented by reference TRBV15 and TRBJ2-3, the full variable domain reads DAMVIQNPRYQVTQFGKPVTLSCSQTLNHNVMYWYQQKSSQAPKLLFHYYDKDFNNEADTPDNFQSRRPNTSFCFLDIRSPGLGDTAMYLCATSRGEVSADTQYFGPGTRLTVL.

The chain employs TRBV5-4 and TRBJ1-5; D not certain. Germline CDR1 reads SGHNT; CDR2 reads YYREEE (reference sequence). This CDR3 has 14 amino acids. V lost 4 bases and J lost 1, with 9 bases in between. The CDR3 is CASSLLGSNQPQHF. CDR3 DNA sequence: TGTGCCAGCAGCCTCCTTGGCAGCAATCAGCCCCAGCATTTT.

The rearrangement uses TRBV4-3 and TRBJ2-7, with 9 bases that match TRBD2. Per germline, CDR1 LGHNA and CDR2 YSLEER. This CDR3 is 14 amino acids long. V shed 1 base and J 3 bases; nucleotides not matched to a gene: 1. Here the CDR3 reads CASSQGRGGYEQYF. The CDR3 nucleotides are TGCGCCAGCAGCCAAGGGCGGGGGGGCTACGAGCAGTACTTC.

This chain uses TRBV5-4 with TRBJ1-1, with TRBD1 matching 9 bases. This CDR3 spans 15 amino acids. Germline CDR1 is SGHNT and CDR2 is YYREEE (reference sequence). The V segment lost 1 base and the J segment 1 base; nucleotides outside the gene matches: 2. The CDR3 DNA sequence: TGTGCCAGCAGCTTGCTACAGGGGGCGAACACTGAAGCTTTCTTT. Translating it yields CASSLLQGANTEAFF.

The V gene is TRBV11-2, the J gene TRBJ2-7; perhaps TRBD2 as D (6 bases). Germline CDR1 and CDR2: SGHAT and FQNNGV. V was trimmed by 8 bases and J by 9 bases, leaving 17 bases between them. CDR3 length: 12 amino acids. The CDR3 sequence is CASVGGARAQYF. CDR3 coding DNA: TGTGCCAGCGTTGGCGGGGCCCGCGCGCAGTACTTC.

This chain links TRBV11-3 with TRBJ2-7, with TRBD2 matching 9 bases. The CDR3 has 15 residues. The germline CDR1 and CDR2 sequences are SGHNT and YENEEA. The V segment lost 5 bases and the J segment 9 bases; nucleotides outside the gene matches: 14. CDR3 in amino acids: CASSPLGSGRPPQYF. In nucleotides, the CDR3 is TGTGCCAGCAGCCCCCTTGGTAGCGGGAGACCCCCGCAGTACTTC.

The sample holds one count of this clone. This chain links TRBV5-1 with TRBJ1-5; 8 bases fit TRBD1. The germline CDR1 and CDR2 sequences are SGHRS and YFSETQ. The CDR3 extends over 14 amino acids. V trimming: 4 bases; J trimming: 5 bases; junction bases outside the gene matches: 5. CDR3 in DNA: TGCGCCAGCAGCACGACAGGGGCGGATCAGCCCCAGCATTTT. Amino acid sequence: CASSTTGADQPQHF.

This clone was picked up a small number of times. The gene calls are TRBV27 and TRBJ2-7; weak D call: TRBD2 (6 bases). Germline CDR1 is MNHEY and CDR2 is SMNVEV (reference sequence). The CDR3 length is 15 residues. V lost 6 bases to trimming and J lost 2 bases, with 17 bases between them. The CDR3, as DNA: TGTGCCAGCAGCCCCCCCGGCGGGAATCCCTACGAGCAGTACTTC. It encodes CASSPPGGNPYEQYF.

This CDR3 is CASSQGAQQGGEKLFF. Written as DNA, the CDR3 is TGTGCCAGCAGCCAAGGCGCACAGCAGGGGGGTGAAAAACTGTTTTTT. The V call is TRBV4-2, the J call TRBJ1-4, with TRBD1 matching over 7 bases. The CDR3 is 16 amino acids. Germline V lookup: CDR1 LGHNA, CDR2 YNFKEQ. J lost 7 bases, V lost 1 base, and 9 bases had no gene match.

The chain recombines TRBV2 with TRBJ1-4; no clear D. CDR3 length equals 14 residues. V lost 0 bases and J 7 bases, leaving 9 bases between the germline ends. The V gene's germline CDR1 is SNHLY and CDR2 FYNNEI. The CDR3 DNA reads TGTGCCAGCAGTGAAGCGCTGGCTGGTGAAAAACTGTTTTTT. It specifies CASSEALAGEKLFF.

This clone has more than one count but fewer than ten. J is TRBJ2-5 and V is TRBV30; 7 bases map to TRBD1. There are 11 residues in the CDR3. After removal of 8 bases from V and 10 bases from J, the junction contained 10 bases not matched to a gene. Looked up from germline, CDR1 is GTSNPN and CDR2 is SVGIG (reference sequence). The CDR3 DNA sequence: TGTGCCGGACGACAGGGAACCATCCAGTACTTC. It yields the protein CAGRQGTIQYF.

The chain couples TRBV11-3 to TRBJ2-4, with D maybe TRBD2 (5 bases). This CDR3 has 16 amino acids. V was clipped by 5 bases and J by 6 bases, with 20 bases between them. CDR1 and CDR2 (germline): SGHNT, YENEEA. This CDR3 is CASSLPQRIGINIQYF. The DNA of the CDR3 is TGTGCCAGCAGCCTCCCTCAGCGGATAGGGATAAACATTCAGTACTTC.

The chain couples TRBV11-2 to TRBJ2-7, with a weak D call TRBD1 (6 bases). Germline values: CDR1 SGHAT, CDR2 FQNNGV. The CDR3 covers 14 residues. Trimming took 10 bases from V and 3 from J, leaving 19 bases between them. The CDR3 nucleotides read TGTGCCACCCACGACAGGTCCGTTGTCTACGAGCAGTACTTC. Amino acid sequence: CATHDRSVVYEQYF.

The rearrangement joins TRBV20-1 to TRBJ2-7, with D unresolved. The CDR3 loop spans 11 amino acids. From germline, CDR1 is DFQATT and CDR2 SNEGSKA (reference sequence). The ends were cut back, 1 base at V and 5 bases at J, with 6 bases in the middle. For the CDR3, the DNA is TGCAGTGCTAGAGTCGGTAACGAGCAGTACTTC. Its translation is CSARVGNEQYF.

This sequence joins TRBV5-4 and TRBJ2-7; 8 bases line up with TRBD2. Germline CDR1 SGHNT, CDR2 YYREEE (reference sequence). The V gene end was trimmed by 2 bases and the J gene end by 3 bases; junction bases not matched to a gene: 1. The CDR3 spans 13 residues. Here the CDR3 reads CASSFGTSYEQYF. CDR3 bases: TGTGCCAGCAGCTTTGGGACTAGCTACGAGCAGTACTTC.

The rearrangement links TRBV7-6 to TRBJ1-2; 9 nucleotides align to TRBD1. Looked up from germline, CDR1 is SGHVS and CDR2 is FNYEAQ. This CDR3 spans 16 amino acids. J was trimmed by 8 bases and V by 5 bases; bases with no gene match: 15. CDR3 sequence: CASSKRQGDVVSGYTF. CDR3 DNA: TGTGCCAGCAGCAAAAGACAGGGGGATGTAGTGAGCGGCTACACCTTC.

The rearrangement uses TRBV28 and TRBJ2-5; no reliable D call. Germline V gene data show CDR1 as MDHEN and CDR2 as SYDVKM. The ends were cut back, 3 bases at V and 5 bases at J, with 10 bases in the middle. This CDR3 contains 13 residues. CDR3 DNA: TGTGCCAGCAGTTTCTTAGCCTATGAGACCCAGTACTTC. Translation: CASSFLAYETQYF. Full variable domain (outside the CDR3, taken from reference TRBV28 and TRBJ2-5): DVKVTQSSRYLVKRTGEKVFLECVQDMDHENMFWYRQDPGLGLRLIYFSYDVKMKEKGDIPEGYSVSREKKERFSLILESASTNQTSMYLCASSFLAYETQYFGPGTRLLVL.

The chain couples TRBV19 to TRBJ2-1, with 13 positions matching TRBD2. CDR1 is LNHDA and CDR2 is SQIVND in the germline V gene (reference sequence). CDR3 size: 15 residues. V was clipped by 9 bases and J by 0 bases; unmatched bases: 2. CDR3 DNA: TGTGCCAGCCGGACTAGCGGGAGCTCCTACAATGAGCAGTTCTTC. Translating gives CASRTSGSSYNEQFF.

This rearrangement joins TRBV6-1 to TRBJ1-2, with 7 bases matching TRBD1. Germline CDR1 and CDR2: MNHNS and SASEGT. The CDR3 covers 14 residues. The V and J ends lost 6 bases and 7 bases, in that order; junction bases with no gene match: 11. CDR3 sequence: CASRPTGTDGGYTF. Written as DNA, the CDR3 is TGTGCCAGCAGGCCGACAGGGACGGACGGTGGCTACACCTTC.

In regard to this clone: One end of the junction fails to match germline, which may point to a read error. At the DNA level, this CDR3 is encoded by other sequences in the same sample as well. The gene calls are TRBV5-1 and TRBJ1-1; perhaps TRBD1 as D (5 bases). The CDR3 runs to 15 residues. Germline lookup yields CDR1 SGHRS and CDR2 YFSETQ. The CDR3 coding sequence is TGCGCTAGCAGCTTGGATGGGGCACGAGACACTGAAGCTTTCTTT. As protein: CASSLDGARDTEAFF.

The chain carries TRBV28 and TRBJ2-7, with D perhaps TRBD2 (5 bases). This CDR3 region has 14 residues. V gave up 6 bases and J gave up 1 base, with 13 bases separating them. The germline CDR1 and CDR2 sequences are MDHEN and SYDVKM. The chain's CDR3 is CASRDSTLSYEQYF. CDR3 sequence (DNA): TGTGCCAGCAGGGACTCTACCCTTTCCTACGAGCAGTACTTC.

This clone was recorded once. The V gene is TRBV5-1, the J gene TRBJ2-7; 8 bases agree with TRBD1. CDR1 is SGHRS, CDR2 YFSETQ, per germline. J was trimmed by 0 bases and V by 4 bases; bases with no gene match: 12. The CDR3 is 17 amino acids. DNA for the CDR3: TGCGCCAGCAGCCGAGCGAGGGGACAGGCCCTCTCCTACGAGCAGTACTTC. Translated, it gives CASSRARGQALSYEQYF. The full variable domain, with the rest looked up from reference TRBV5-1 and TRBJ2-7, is KAGVTQTPRYLIKTRGQQVTLSCSPISGHRSVSWYQQTPGQGLQFLFEYFSETQRNKGNFPGRFSGRQFSNSRSEMNVSTLELGDSALYLCASSRARGQALSYEQYFGPGTRLTVT.